The clone carrying this T cell receptor beta chain appeared a few times. Its antigen is not known. V gave up 2 bases and J gave up 5 bases, with 15 bases separating them. CDR3 length: 15 residues. Germline-derived CDR1 and CDR2 are MNHGY and SAAAGT. This sample stems from a study of T cells in localized non-small cell lung cancer. Study-wide points: Appearance in adjacent lung was seen for a median around 55 of the top 100 tumor clones. Tumor trailed uninvolved adjacent lung in T cell clonality, which peaked there. In the blood, greater T cell density corresponded to longer overall survival.

Assay: immunoSEQ multiplex PCR; the TCRdb copy retains only in-frame clones and omits some. Seen here are a few thousand clones, roughly 34% observed once, and the top ten hold less than 20%. This sequence was found in a female donor of 60 years or more with stage II squamous cell lung carcinoma. The source was lung tumor tissue, collected before any cancer treatment. The rearrangement links TRBV6-8 to TRBJ1-2; D is ambiguous. The CDR3 coding sequence is TGTGCCAGCAGTTACGCCCGGAGATCATCATATGGCTACACCTTC. Encoded protein: CASSYARRSSYGYTF.